This TCR beta chain emerged from a study of breast tumors, draining lymph nodes, adjacent tissues. General study findings and limits: Tumor repertoires ranked between lymph nodes and nontumor tissue in diversity, with V and J gene preferences. Tumor T cell lymph node origin was a supported hypothesis, not proven. Luminal-like breast cancer showed significantly higher tumor–nontumor repertoire similarity than basal-like. Findings are consistent with lymph node origin and intratumoral expansion of most tumor T cells.

Germline V lookup: CDR1 KGHDR, CDR2 SFDVKD. The CDR3 consists of 15 residues. J lost 5 bases, V lost 7 bases, and 9 bases had no gene match. MiXCR, run by TCRdb on the multiplex PCR reads, gives a single entry per CDR3 protein. The sample includes around 150,000 distinct CDR3 sequences, 30% to 35% of them seen just once. Samples came from axillary lymph nodes draining the breast cancer. A remark on this clonotype: Its antigen is unknown.

The sequenced sample consisted of axillary lymph node tissue. This chain links TRBV24-1 with TRBJ2-5; 10 bases map to TRBD1. The sequence derives from a female donor with breast cancer. Some clones in this sample may be carry-over from other donors' samples. CDR3 residues: CATRTGQGVLETQYF. The CDR3 bases are TGTGCCACCAGGACCGGACAGGGGGTCTTGGAGACCCAGTACTTC.